The clone carrying this T cell receptor beta chain was seen ten or more times. Its antigen is not known. This entry is derived from a study of T cells in Graves' hyperthyroidism and ophthalmopathy. The V end was cut by 10 bases, the J end by 4 bases, with 18 bases between. Germline V lookup: CDR1 ENHRY, CDR2 SYGVKD. The CDR3 runs to 14 residues. RNA transcripts served as the template for amplifying TCR beta CDR3 regions. Using the HTBI primer set, a first-round RT-PCR was run on the TCR CDR3. TCRdb recomputed calls from the multiplex PCR reads with MiXCR, one row per CDR3 protein. The data contain about 600,000 distinct CDR3 sequences, 14% of them singletons. Study-level findings and limits: Ophthalmopathy was predicted by the model a median of roughly 6 months ahead of onset.

The receptor's source is a young woman with Graves' ophthalmopathy. Sequencing was done on a sample of blood. This rearrangement joins TRBV10-3 to TRBJ2-3; weak D call: TRBD1 (6 bases). The CDR3 nucleotides are TGTGCCACACTGCCAGGGGACGGTGCAGATACGCAGTATTTT. Amino acid sequence: CATLPGDGADTQYF.